This is a list of T cell receptor beta chains from one sample in a study of OX40 agonist ivuxolimab in advanced cancers. Sequencing was performed with immunoSEQ multiplex PCR; in TCRdb, only in-frame clones are kept and a portion is missing. In the table there are 70,000 to 95,000 clones, about 91% of which are singletons. Source: CD4+ or CD8+ T cells sorted from blood, taken in a trial of the OX40 agonist ivuxolimab. The receptors were sampled from an adult with an advanced solid tumor such as melanoma, head and neck, liver or kidney cancer. CDR3s include the opening cysteine and the closing phenylalanine or tryptophan. The order of the fields is D gene, V gene, CDR3 protein. D genes are given only for firm matches.

TRBD1,TRBV10-3,CAISTLSTGVSYGYTF
.,TRBV6-1,CASQLGTGWNYGYTF
.,TRBV4-1,CASSHTDGSNQPQHF
TRBD1,TRBV6-1,CASRANSGGGYGYTF
.,TRBV30,CAWSVGSVYQPQHF
.,TRBV19,CASSIWQELGNEQFF
TRBD1,TRBV5-1,CASDTGGRDTEAFF
TRBD2,TRBV11-3,CASSPWAGVPDTQYF
.,TRBV6-5,CASSFEDRNTEAFF
TRBD1,TRBV5-1,CASRFTGEETQYF
TRBD2,TRBV30,CAWSVRLAGGQGTQYF
TRBD1,TRBV9,CASSPQTGTTGELFF
.,TRBV11-2,CASSSLRTAETQYF
.,TRBV6-1,CASTTLAGTGELFF
TRBD2,TRBV19,CASTTSGSSTDTQYF
.,TRBV6-5,CASRRDSLAEQYF
TRBD1,TRBV5-1,CASSLSRGLYEQYF
.,TRBV14,CASSRGGGTGNTIYF
.,TRBV5-8,CASSFSGSYEQYF
.,TRBV6-5,CASSYAWTVFDEQFF
TRBD1,TRBV6-6,CASSYGPGQGDTEAFF
.,TRBV11-2,CASSSSEGGSYEQYF
.,TRBV11-2,CASSLDTLNIQYF
TRBD2,TRBV9,CASGRLAGFTDTQYF
.,TRBV7-5,CASSPGLDTQYF